Sequencing of this TCR beta chain was carried out in a study of blood T cell repertoires in COVID-19. The wider study: Sites across the United States, Italy and Spain contributed samples from acute and convalescent COVID-19.

Per the authors' pipeline: Using reference gene primer amplification, nucleated cell counts were estimated. TCRdb's table, derived via immunoSEQ multiplex PCR, lists solely in-frame clones and lacks some. V and J calls and clone size follow that table, whereas D and trimming were derived from the DNA. The sample has 300,000 to 350,000 clones, about 87% seen once. CDR3 length: 15 amino acids. Germline trimming cut 1 base from V and 8 bases from J; bases unmatched to any gene: 8. Germline V lookup: CDR1 SGHRS, CDR2 YFSETQ. Input material: peripheral blood. The rearrangement links TRBV5-1 to TRBJ2-1, with TRBD2 identical over 8 bases. The sequence came from a man between 25 and 39 years old with COVID-19, enrolled during active disease. DNA of the CDR3: TGCGCCAGCAGCTTGAACGGGAGGGCCTGGGATGAGCAGTTCTTC. Translated: CASSLNGRAWDEQFF.